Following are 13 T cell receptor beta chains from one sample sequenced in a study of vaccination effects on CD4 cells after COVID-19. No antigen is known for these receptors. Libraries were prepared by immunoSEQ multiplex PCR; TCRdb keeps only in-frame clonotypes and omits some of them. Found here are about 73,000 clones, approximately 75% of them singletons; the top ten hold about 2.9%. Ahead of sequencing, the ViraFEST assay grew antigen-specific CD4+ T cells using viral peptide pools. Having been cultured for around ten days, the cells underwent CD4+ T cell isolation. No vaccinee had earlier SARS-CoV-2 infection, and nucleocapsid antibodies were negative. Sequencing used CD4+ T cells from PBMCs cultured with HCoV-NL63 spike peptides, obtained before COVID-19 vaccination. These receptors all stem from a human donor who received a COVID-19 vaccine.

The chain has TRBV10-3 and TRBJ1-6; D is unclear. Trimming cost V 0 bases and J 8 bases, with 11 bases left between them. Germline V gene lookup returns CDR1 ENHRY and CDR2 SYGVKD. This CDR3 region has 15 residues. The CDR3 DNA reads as TGTGCCATCAGTGAGTCGTTTGGATCCGATTCACCCCTCCACTTT. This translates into CAISESFGSDSPLHF.

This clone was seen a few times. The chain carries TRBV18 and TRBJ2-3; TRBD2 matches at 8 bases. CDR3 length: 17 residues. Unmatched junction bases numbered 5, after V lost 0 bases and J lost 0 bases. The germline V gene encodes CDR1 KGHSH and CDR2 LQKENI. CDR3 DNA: TGTGCCAGCTCACCACCGGGCATAGCGGGAAGCACAGATACGCAGTATTTT. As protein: CASSPPGIAGSTDTQYF.

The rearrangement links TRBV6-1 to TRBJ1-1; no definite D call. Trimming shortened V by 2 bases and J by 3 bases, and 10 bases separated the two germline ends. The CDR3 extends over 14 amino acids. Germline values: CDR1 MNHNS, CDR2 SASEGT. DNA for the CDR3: TGTGCCAGCAGTGAAATTGGACGGGACACTGAAGCTTTCTTT. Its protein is CASSEIGRDTEAFF.

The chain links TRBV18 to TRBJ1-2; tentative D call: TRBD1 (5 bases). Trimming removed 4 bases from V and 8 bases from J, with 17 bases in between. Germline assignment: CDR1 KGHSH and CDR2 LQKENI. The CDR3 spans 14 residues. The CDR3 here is CASSLDLLTGGYTF. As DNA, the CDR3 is TGTGCCAGCTCACTAGATCTTCTTACAGGAGGCTACACCTTC.

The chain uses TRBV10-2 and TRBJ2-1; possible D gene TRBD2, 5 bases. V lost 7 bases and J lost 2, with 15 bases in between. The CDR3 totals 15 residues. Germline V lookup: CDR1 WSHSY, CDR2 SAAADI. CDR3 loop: CASMEVRTTYNEQFF. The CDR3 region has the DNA TGCGCCAGCATGGAGGTGAGGACCACCTACAATGAGCAGTTCTTC.

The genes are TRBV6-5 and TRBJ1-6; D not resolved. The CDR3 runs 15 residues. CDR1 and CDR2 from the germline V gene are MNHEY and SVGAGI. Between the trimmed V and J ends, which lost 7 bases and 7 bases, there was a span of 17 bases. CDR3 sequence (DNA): TGTGCCAGCATGGAGGACGGTCCTTGGAATTCACCCCTCCACTTT. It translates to CASMEDGPWNSPLHF.

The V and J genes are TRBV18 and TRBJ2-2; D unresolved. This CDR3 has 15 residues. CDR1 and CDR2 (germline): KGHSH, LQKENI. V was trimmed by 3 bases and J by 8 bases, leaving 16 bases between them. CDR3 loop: CASSPPGPSSGELFF. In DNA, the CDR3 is TGTGCCAGCTCACCCCCCGGGCCCTCCTCGGGGGAGCTGTTTTTT.

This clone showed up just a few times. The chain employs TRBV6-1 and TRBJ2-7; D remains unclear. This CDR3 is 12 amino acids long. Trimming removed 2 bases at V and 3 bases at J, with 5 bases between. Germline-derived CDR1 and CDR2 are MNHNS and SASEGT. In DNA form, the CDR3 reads TGTGCCAGCAGTGAATTCCACTACGAGCAGTACGTC. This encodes CASSEFHYEQYV.

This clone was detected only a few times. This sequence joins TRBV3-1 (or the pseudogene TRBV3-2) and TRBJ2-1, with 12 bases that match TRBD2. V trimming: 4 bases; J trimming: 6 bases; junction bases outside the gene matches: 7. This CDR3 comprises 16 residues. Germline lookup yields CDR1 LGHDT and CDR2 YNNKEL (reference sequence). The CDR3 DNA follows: TGTGCCAGCAGCCGCCGACTAGCGGGGGCCCGCAATGAGCAGTTCTTC. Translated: CASSRRLAGARNEQFF.

The DNA of the CDR3 is TGTGCCAGCAGTTTCAGACAGGGCGGAACAGATACGCAGTATTTT. Amino acids: CASSFRQGGTDTQYF. This chain joins TRBV6-5 and TRBJ2-3, with 7 nucleotides matching TRBD1. Trimming removed 4 bases from V and 3 bases from J; junction bases left unmatched: 7. Germline V lookup: CDR1 MNHEY, CDR2 SVGAGI. The CDR3 is 15 residues long.

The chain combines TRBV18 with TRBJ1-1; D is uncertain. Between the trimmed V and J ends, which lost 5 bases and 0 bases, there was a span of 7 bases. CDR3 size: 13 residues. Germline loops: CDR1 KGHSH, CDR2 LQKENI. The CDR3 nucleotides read TGTGCCAGCTCAGCAGATATGAACACTGAAGCTTTCTTT. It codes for CASSADMNTEAFF.

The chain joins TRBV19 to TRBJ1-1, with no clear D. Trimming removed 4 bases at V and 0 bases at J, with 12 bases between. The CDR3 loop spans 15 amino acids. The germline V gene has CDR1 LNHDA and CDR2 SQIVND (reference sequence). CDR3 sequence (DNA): TGTGCCAGTAGTACGAAGGGAACCATGAACACTGAAGCTTTCTTT. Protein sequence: CASSTKGTMNTEAFF. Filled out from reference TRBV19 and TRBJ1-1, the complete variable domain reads DGGITQSPKYLFRKEGQNVTLSCEQNLNHDAMYWYRQDPGQGLRLIYYSQIVNDFQKGDIAEGYSVSREKKESFPLTVTSAQKNPTAFYLCASSTKGTMNTEAFFGQGTRLTVV.

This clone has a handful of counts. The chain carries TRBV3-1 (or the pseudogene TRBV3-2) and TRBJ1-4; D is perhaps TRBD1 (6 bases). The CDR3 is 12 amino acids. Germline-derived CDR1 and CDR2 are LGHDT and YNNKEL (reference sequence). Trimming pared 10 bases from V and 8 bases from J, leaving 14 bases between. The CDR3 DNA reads TGTGCCAACCAGAACAGGGACGAAAAACTGTTTTTT. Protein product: CANQNRDEKLFF.